The count of the clone carrying this T cell receptor beta chain is one. This specimen belongs to a study of OX40 agonist ivuxolimab in advanced cancers. In the study overall: Enrolled patients in dose escalation had cancers that were hepatocellular carcinoma, melanoma, renal cell or head and neck cancer.

Enrollment shut out patients with autoimmune disease history or systemic immunosuppression. Profiled with immunoSEQ multiplex PCR; TCRdb holds only in-frame clones, not every one. Of 50,000 to 65,000 clones in the sample, 86% were seen once. Germline V gene sequence: CDR1 LNHDA, CDR2 SQIVND (reference sequence). The CDR3 spans 15 residues. Sequences were derived from CD4+ or CD8+ T cells sorted from blood, sampled in a trial of the OX40 agonist ivuxolimab. This TCR was recovered from an adult with an advanced solid tumor such as melanoma, head and neck, liver or kidney cancer. The chain is built from TRBV19 and TRBJ2-5, with TRBD1 identical over 7 bases. The end of the DNA is better explained by TRBJ2-7, so the J call may be wrong. CDR3 sequence: CASSSRQGVTYEQYF. The CDR3 DNA sequence: TGTGCCAGTAGTAGCCGGCAGGGGGTTACCTACGAGCAGTACTTC.